Included here is one T cell receptor (beta chain) sequence, with context. Its antigen is unknown. J lost 4 bases, V lost 5 bases, and 11 bases had no gene match. This CDR3 is 15 amino acids long. Looked up from germline, CDR1 is DFQATT and CDR2 is SNEGSKA (reference sequence). The source of the sample is a study of T-cell reconstitution after alpha-beta-depleted transplantation in children. Study-wide points: It was reported that alpha-beta T cells came from several hundred expanded graft clones (about two months after transplant). After one year, T-cell counts and TCRbeta diversity mostly came from new T cells.

Library preparation (for TCRbeta) was performed with unique molecular identifiers. Via MiXCR, TCRdb re-called the PCR reads, giving one row per CDR3 protein. The repertoire has about 1,000,000 distinct CDR3 sequences, around 30% of them found once; the top ten carry about 28%. The J gene is TRBJ2-5, the V gene TRBV20-1; 9 bases map to TRBD1. The input for sequencing was PBMCs, mostly from graft donor cells, taken 360 days after TCRalphabeta/CD19-depleted stem cell transplant. This sequence was found in a boy younger than two who had a stem cell transplant for SCID, so the T cells may come from the graft donor. The CDR3, as DNA: TGCAGTGCTGGCGGGACAGGGAGTAAGGGAGAGACCCAGTACTTC. It codes for CSAGGTGSKGETQYF.